This TCR beta chain emerged from a study of T-cell reconstitution after alpha-beta-depleted transplantation in children. Study-level points and caveats: Reportedly, roughly two months post-transplant, alpha-beta T cells arose from several hundred expanded graft clones.

Per the germline V gene, CDR1 is MRHNA and CDR2 is SNTAGT. CDR3 size: 15 residues. V was cut by 2 bases and J by 4 bases, with 12 bases left in between. This clonotype was counted between two and nine times. Its target is unknown. Construction of the TCRbeta library involved unique molecular identifiers. TCRdb reprocessed the PCR reads via MiXCR and lists one record per CDR3 protein. Of fewer than 400,000 distinct CDR3 sequences listed, roughly 25% are singletons. The sequence came from a male patient younger than 18 who had a stem cell transplant for acute lymphoblastic leukemia, so the T cells may come from the graft donor. The sequenced sample was PBMCs, mostly from graft donor cells, obtained 180 days after TCRalphabeta/CD19-depleted stem cell transplant. V is TRBV6-4 and J is TRBJ1-5; a possible D gene is TRBD1 (6 bases). The CDR3 DNA follows: TGTGCCAGCAGTGACATAGGACAGAAGAATCAGCCCCAGCATTTT. Translating it yields CASSDIGQKNQPQHF.